Below, one T cell receptor (beta chain) is given with its context. Trimming shortened V by 4 bases and J by 6 bases, and 17 bases separated the two germline ends. The germline gives CDR1 LGHDT, CDR2 YNNKEL (reference sequence). CDR3 size: 15 residues. This table comes from immunoSEQ multiplex PCR, and its TCRdb copy is limited to in-frame clones, with some not included. The table records 180,000 or so clones, roughly 88% of them present only once. This sample stems from a study of blood T cell repertoires in COVID-19. Cohort placement rested on clinical history that participants reported themselves. The sequencing sample was made of PBMCs or T cells enriched from blood (not recorded which). The chain couples TRBV3-1 (or the pseudogene TRBV3-2) to TRBJ2-3; tentatively, D is TRBD1 (6 bases). The sequence was obtained from a woman aged 55-75 years who had recovered from COVID-19. The CDR3 loop is CASSPPGHLTDTQYF. The CDR3 DNA follows: TGTGCCAGCAGCCCGCCGGGACATTTAACGGATACGCAGTATTTT.